Listed below are T cell receptor beta chains from one sample, sequenced in a study of vaccination and CD4 T cells after COVID-19. TCRdb fed the PCR reads into MiXCR, producing one record per CDR3 protein. The profile shows some 17,000 distinct CDR3 sequences, around 59% of them singletons. For these TCRs, the target antigens are not known. The material sequenced was CD4+ T cells from blood, cultured in vitro, taken after SARS-CoV-2 vaccination. Source of these receptors: a human donor who had recovered from COVID-19. The CDR3 runs from the conserved cysteine through the conserved F or W. Each record gives: V gene, clone size, J gene, D gene, CDR3 protein. A D gene is named only where the DNA matches it firmly. Rows give clone size only sometimes, using once, few, many, or a class for an expanded clone.

V: TRBV6-5; size: -; J: TRBJ1-5; D: -; CDR3: CASSYSTHSAEHF
V: TRBV24-1; size: -; J: TRBJ2-4; D: -; CDR3: CATSEGNNIQYF
V: TRBV30; size: few; J: TRBJ1-1; D: -; CDR3: CAWSEVNTEAFF
V: TRBV2; size: -; J: TRBJ2-3; D: -; CDR3: CASSVQGTQYF
V: TRBV20-1; size: few; J: TRBJ2-5; D: -; CDR3: CSARELIAAETQYF
V: TRBV7-2; size: few; J: TRBJ1-1; D: -; CDR3: CASSLGVGEAFF
V: TRBV19; size: -; J: TRBJ1-5; D: -; CDR3: CASGGRYSKQPQHF
V: TRBV12-3/TRBV12-4; size: -; J: TRBJ1-2; D: TRBD1; CDR3: CASSLTGAQGYGYTF
V: TRBV5-4; size: few; J: TRBJ2-1; D: TRBD1; CDR3: CASSTDRGDEQFF
V: TRBV30; size: -; J: TRBJ2-5; D: -; CDR3: CAWSVGRETQYF
V: TRBV7-9; size: few; J: TRBJ1-2; D: TRBD1; CDR3: CASSHGDSRIYGYTF
V: TRBV20-1; size: -; J: TRBJ2-2; D: -; CDR3: CSARALGARTGELFF
V: TRBV5-1; size: once; J: TRBJ1-1; D: -; CDR3: CASSRAGGTEAFF
V: TRBV19; size: -; J: TRBJ1-1; D: TRBD1; CDR3: CAHSGSGGQRTGPIGTEAFF
V: TRBV24-1; size: -; J: TRBJ1-6; D: TRBD1; CDR3: CATRSLQGFNSPLHF
V: TRBV20-1; size: -; J: TRBJ2-2; D: -; CDR3: CSAMPRGQSLTGELFF
V: TRBV6-1; size: -; J: TRBJ2-3; D: TRBD1; CDR3: CASRRLDRGRSDTQYF
V: TRBV5-1; size: -; J: TRBJ1-6; D: -; CDR3: CASSLDRVRNSPLHF
V: TRBV2; size: few; J: TRBJ1-5; D: TRBD1; CDR3: CASRMGQSGPQHF
V: TRBV30; size: -; J: TRBJ2-7; D: TRBD1; CDR3: CAWSPGTGYEQYF
V: TRBV30; size: -; J: TRBJ1-1; D: -; CDR3: CAWSGRSGTEAFF
V: TRBV5-4; size: -; J: TRBJ2-4; D: -; CDR3: CASSLQATKNIQYF
V: TRBV9; size: -; J: TRBJ2-2; D: TRBD2; CDR3: CASREGASGGNTGELFF
V: TRBV20-1; size: -; J: TRBJ1-2; D: TRBD1; CDR3: CSAPRTGGYTF
V: TRBV6-1; size: -; J: TRBJ2-3; D: -; CDR3: CASSDGNTDTQYF
V: TRBV20-1; size: -; J: TRBJ2-7; D: TRBD2; CDR3: CSAQDRLAGHYEQYF
V: TRBV7-2; size: -; J: TRBJ2-3; D: TRBD1; CDR3: CASSRDRRDTQYF